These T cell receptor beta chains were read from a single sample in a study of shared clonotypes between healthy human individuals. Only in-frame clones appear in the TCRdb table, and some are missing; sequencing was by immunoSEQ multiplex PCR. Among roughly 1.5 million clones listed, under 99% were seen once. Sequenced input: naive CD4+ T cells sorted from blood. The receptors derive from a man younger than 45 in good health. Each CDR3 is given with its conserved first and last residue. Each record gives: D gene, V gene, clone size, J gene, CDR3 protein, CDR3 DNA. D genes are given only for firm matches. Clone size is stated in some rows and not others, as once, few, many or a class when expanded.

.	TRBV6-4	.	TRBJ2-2	CASSEEVLATGELFF	TGTGCCAGCAGTGAAGAGGTTCTAGCCACCGGGGAGCTGTTTTTT
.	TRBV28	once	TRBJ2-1	CASSLDGKREKNEQFF	TGTGCCAGCAGTTTAGACGGGAAGAGGGAAAAAAATGAGCAGTTCTTC
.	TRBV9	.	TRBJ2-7	CASSVEEGFTYEQYF	TGTGCCAGCAGCGTAGAGGAGGGTTTTACCTACGAGCAGTACTTC
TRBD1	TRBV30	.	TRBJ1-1	CAWSVPSGGINTEAFF	TGTGCCTGGAGTGTTCCGTCAGGGGGGATCAACACTGAAGCTTTCTTT
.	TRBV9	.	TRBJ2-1	CASSPQYNEQFF	TGTGCCAGCAGCCCACAATACAATGAGCAGTTCTTC
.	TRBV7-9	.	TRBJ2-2	CASSLDLQGGELFF	TGTGCCAGCAGCTTAGACCTCCAAGGCGGGGAGCTGTTTTTT
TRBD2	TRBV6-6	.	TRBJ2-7	CASSYGRGSRNEQYF	TGTGCCAGCAGTTACGGGCGCGGGAGTAGGAACGAGCAGTACTTC
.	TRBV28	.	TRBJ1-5	CASSSGPSQPQHF	TGTGCCAGCAGTTCAGGACCAAGTCAGCCCCAGCATTTT
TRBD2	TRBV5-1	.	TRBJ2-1	CASSSSGRAGYNEQFF	TGCGCCAGCAGCTCCAGCGGGAGGGCGGGATACAATGAGCAGTTCTTC
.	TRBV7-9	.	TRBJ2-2	CASSHRDVNTGELFF	TGTGCCAGCAGCCATCGCGACGTTAACACCGGGGAGCTGTTTTTT
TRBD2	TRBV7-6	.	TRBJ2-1	CASSFGTSGSNEQFF	TGTGCCAGCAGCTTTGGGACTAGCGGGAGCAATGAGCAGTTCTTC
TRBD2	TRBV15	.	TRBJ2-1	CATSRRGTSGYHNEQFF	TGTGCCACCAGCAGAAGAGGGACTAGCGGGTACCACAATGAGCAGTTCTTC
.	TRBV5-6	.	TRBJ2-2	CASSLWGTGELFF	TGTGCCAGCAGCTTATGGGGAACCGGGGAGCTGTTTTTT
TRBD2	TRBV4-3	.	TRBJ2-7	CASSQGLAGEHEQYF	TGCGCCAGCAGCCAAGGACTAGCGGGAGAACACGAGCAGTACTTC